This T cell receptor beta chain appears in the sequencing data of a study of technical replicates of blood from a few donors (dated by TCRdb to about 2017). Including the terminal cysteine and phenylalanine, the CDR3 comprises 19 residues. Only CDR3 DNA remains: 57 bases, in frame from the first base. V is pruned by 4 bases and J by 5 bases, leaving 14 bases of the junction without a gene match. Based on the germline V gene, the CDR1 and CDR2 sequences are SGHRS and YFSETQ. To note about this clone: Its antigen is still unknown. The input lacks base qualities; no much larger clone sits a single base away.

Libraries were built with the immunoSEQ multiplex PCR assay. This immuneACCESS table, as held by TCRdb, lists in-frame sequences with V and J called but not all clones. Of the missing ones, under half trace to an unresolved V gene in checked studies; the others have no known cause. In this sample the table shows about 60,000 clones, 80% to 95% of which occur a single time. Of the sample, about 4.5% falls within the top ten clones. Material: PBMCs. In this chain, TRBV5-1 is recombined with TRBJ2-2, with 13 bases in between that match TRBD2. This clonotype was sampled from a human donor in good health. Some clones in this sample may be carry-over from other donors' samples. The base sequence is TGCGCCAGCAGCGCAAAAGGACTAGCGGGAGCGGGCTGGACCGGGGAGCTGTTTTTT. The encoded protein is CASSAKGLAGAGWTGELFF.